This T cell receptor (beta chain) was documented in a study of blood T cell repertoires in COVID-19 (dated by TCRdb to the early 2020s). The study in broad terms: Samples covering the acute and convalescent phases of COVID-19 were provided by collaborators in the United States, Italy and Spain. The prospective study material was composed of cDNA or gDNA derived from T cells, B-cell-depleted T cells, or PBMCs. The dataset comprised deeply sampled blood TCRbeta repertoires from subjects exposed to, actively infected with, or recovered from COVID-19. The repertoires were released in a freely available public database meant as a resource for research on the immune response to SARS-CoV-2. The samples were drawn from the first 160 participants of the ongoing ImmuneRACE study and from 1,254 subjects provided by 6 global collaborators. The sample metadata nearly always contained a de-identified subject ID, COVID-19 status, age in years and sex. HLA class I and class II types, where available, came from metadata supplied by the sample provider rather than from assay-based typing. Points the paper makes about the study in general: How much clinical and demographic metadata was included differed by source and by participant, and the metadata was provided uncurated.

Collaborating institutions collected whole blood in K2EDTA tubes following their own protocols. Collaborator samples were shipped for TCRbeta analysis as frozen whole blood, isolated PBMCs, or DNA extracted from either sample type. On this clone itself: Its antigen remains unidentified. Base qualities are not recorded, but no much larger clone differs from it by a single base.

From the cysteine through the phenylalanine, the CDR3 covers 14 amino acids. Only the CDR3 DNA is retained, 42 bases long and in frame from the first base. The CDR1 and CDR2 encoded by the germline V gene are SGHRS and YFSETQ. V trim: 4 bases; J trim: 5 bases; unmatched bases: 4. TCRbeta CDR3 regions were amplified from genomic DNA by means of the immunoSEQ Assay, a bias-controlled multiplex PCR. On the study's bioinformatics: Nucleated cell counts per sample were estimated from amplification of reference gene primers within the assay. To quantify the absolute abundance of each unique TCRbeta CDR3 rearrangement, sequence reads were collapsed and filtered. For each sample, productive Simpson clonality was calculated by taking the square root of Simpson's diversity index across productive rearrangements. The table was pulled from immuneACCESS by TCRdb, which kept in-frame rearrangements only. Such tables lose some clones; where checked, under half of the loss comes from unresolved V genes, and the rest has no known cause. V, J and clone size are taken as reported in that table, and D and trimming were inferred from the DNA itself. Across this sample there are some 26,000 clones, with around 90% seen only once. The ten largest clones represent around 4.7% of the sample.

Source material: peripheral blood. Here the chain combines TRBV5-1 and TRBJ1-1, with 11 bases in between that match TRBD1. This TCR derives from a man aged 70 or older with active COVID-19. Read as DNA, the sequence is TGCGCCAGCAGCGTCGGGACAGGGGGAACTGAAGCTTTCTTT. The resulting protein is CASSVGTGGTEAFF.